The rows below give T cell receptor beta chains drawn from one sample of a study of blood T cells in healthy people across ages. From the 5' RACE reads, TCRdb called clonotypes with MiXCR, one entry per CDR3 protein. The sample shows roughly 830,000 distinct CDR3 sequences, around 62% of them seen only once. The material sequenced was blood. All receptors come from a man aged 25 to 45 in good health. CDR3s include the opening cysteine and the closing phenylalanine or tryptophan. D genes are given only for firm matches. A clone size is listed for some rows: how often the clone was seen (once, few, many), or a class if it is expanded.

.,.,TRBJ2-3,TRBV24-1,CATSDLSARTDTQYF,TGTGCCACCAGTGATTTATCGGCCCGCACAGATACGCAGTATTTT
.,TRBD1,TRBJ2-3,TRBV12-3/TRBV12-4,CASSVGQDIDTQYF,TGTGCCAGCAGCGTCGGACAGGACATAGATACGCAGTATTTT
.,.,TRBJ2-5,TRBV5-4,CASSFLGSALGTQYF,TGTGCCAGCAGCTTCTTGGGTTCCGCTTTGGGGACCCAGTACTTC
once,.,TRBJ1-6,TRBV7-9,CASSYQGNSPPHF,TGTGCCAGCAGCTACCAGGGGAATTCACCCCCCCACTTT
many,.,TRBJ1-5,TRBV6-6,CASSSQSNQPQHF,TGTGCCAGCAGTTCCCAGTCCAATCAGCCCCAGCATTTT
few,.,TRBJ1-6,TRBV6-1,CASSEWDVDSPLHF,TGTGCCAGCAGTGAATGGGACGTCGATTCACCCCTCCACTTT
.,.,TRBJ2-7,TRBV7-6,CASSFSGGTATYEQYF,TGTGCCAGCAGCTTTTCCGGAGGGACGGCTACCTACGAGCAGTACTTC
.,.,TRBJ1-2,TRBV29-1,CSGEGLRTDNYGYTF,TGCAGCGGGGAGGGACTCCGGACGGATAACTATGGCTACACCTTC
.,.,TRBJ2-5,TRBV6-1,CASSEQGWRETQYF,TGTGCCAGCAGTGAACAGGGCTGGCGGGAGACCCAGTACTTC
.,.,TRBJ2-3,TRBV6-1,CASSGANGTDTQYF,TGTGCCAGTTCCGGAGCTAACGGCACAGATACGCAGTATTTT
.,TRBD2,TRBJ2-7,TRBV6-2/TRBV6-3,CASSSRLAGGEQYF,TGTGCCAGCAGTAGCCGACTAGCGGGTGGCGAGCAGTACTTC
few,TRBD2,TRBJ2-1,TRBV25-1,CASSEYTSGGAGWQFF,TGTGCCAGCAGTGAATACACTAGCGGGGGGGCCGGATGGCAGTTCTTC
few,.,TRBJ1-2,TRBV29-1,CSVEEVEAGAYGYTF,TGCAGCGTTGAAGAGGTGGAGGCAGGGGCCTATGGCTACACCTTC
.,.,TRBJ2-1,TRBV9,CASSDIQGYNEQFF,TGTGCCAGCAGCGACATACAGGGTTACAATGAGCAGTTCTTC
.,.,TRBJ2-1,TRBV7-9,CASSFGGGHYNEQFF,TGTGCCAGCAGCTTTGGGGGGGGCCACTACAATGAGCAGTTCTTC
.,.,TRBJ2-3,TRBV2,CASRVLVDTQYF,TGTGCCAGCAGAGTTCTAGTGGATACGCAGTATTTT
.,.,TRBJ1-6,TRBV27,CASSLTSGSPLHF,TGTGCCAGCAGTTTAACCTCGGGTTCACCCCTCCACTTT
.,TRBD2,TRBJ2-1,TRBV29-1,CSVEETSGGTNEQFF,TGCAGCGTTGAAGAAACTAGCGGGGGTACCAATGAGCAGTTCTTC
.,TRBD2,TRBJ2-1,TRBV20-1,CSARTSSGGRNEQFF,TGCAGTGCCCGGACCTCCAGCGGGGGCCGGAATGAGCAGTTCTTC
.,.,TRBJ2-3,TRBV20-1,CSGPDYRGGDTQYF,TGCAGTGGACCGGACTATCGCGGAGGAGATACGCAGTATTTT
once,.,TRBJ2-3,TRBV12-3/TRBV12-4,CASSSTPITDTQYF,TGTGCCAGCAGCTCTACACCTATCACAGATACGCAGTATTTT
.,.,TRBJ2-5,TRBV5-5,CASSLALGTPQETQYF,TGTGCCAGCAGCTTGGCCCTCGGGACACCCCAAGAGACCCAGTACTTC
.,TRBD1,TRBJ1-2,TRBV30,CASPQGAYGYTF,TGTGCGAGTCCCCAGGGGGCTTATGGCTACACCTTC
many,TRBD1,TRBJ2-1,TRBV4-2,CASSQDPGTGNVNEQFF,TGTGCCAGCAGCCAAGATCCGGGGACAGGGAATGTGAATGAGCAGTTCTTC
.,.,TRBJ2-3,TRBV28,CATLLVDTQYF,TGTGCCACCCTCCTGGTAGATACGCAGTATTTT
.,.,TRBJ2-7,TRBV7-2,CASSPPTRAYEQYF,TGTGCCAGCAGCCCTCCTACTAGGGCCTACGAGCAGTACTTC
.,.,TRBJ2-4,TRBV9,CASSARSGSYERYF,TGTGCCAGCAGCGCCCGATCGGGGTCCTACGAGCGGTACTTC
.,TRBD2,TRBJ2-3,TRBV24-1,CATSDLATSGGYDTQYF,TGTGCCACCAGTGATTTGGCAACTAGCGGGGGCTACGATACGCAGTATTTT
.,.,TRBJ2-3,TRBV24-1,CATSALRGVTDTQYF,TGTGCCACCAGTGCCCTTCGGGGAGTCACAGATACGCAGTATTTT
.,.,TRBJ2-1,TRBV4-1,CASSQDRHPNEQFF,TGCGCCAGCAGCCAAGACCGGCATCCAAATGAGCAGTTCTTC
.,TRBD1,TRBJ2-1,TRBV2,CASSEQGQASNNEQFF,TGTGCCAGCAGTGAACAGGGACAGGCCAGCAACAATGAGCAGTTCTTC
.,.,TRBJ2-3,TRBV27,CASSFGSRTTDTQYF,TGTGCCAGCAGTTTCGGTAGCCGAACCACAGATACGCAGTATTTT
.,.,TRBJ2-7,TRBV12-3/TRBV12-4,CASSQPGLRLSYEQYF,TGTGCCAGCAGCCAACCGGGACTGAGACTCTCCTACGAGCAGTACTTC
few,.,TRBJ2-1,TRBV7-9,CASSLGALKYNEQFF,TGTGCCAGCAGCTTGGGGGCCCTCAAGTACAATGAGCAGTTCTTC
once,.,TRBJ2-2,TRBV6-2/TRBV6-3,CASKESAGTSNTGELFF,TGTGCCAGCAAGGAGAGCGCGGGGACCTCGAACACCGGGGAGCTGTTTTTT
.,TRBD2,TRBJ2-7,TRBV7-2,CASSSERGLVYEQYF,TGTGCCAGCAGCTCCGAGCGGGGTTTGGTCTACGAGCAGTACTTC
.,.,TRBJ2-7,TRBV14,CASSPGTLHEQYF,TGTGCCAGCAGCCCCGGGACCCTCCACGAGCAGTACTTC
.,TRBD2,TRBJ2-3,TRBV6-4,CASATGTSGGAADTQYF,TGTGCCAGCGCGACGGGGACTAGCGGGGGGGCCGCAGATACGCAGTATTTT
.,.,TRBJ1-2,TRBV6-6,CASSYTGLDYGYTF,TGTGCCAGCAGTTATACAGGGTTGGACTATGGCTACACCTTC
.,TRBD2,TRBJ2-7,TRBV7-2,CASRKAGVYEQYF,TGTGCCAGCAGGAAAGCGGGAGTCTACGAGCAGTACTTC
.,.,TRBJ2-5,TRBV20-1,CSAIGYQETQYF,TGCAGTGCTATCGGGTACCAAGAGACCCAGTACTTC
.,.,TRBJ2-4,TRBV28,CASSTHAAGYKNIQYF,TGTGCCAGCAGCACGCACGCGGCGGGGTATAAAAACATTCAGTACTTC
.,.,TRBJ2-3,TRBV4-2,CASSQDRRSPSTDTQYF,TGTGCCAGCAGCCAAGACCGAAGAAGTCCGAGCACAGATACGCAGTATTTT
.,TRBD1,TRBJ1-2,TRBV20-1,CSARVGQGKDGYTF,TGCAGTGCTAGAGTTGGACAGGGGAAGGATGGCTACACCTTC
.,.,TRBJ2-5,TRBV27,CASSPRRLETQYF,TGTGCCAGCAGCCCCCGTCGGCTAGAGACCCAGTACTTC
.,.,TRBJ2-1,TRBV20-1,CSAPSLAIYNEQFF,TGCAGTGCCCCCTCGCTAGCGATATACAATGAGCAGTTCTTC
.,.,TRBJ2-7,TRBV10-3,CAISDNERRSSYEQYF,TGTGCCATCAGTGATAATGAACGCCGGAGCTCCTACGAGCAGTACTTC
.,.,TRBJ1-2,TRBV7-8,CASSQSGVNGYTF,TGTGCCAGCAGCCAATCCGGTGTCAATGGCTACACCTTC
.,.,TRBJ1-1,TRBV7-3,CASSLTQPPTEAFF,TGTGCCAGCAGCTTAACACAGCCGCCCACTGAAGCTTTCTTT
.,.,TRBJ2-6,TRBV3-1,CASSRASPPIRVGSGANVLTF,TGTGCCAGCAGCCGTGCGTCTCCGCCAATCAGGGTAGGCTCTGGGGCCAACGTCCTGACTTTC
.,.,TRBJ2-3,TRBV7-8,CASSTSLQNTQYF,TGTGCCAGCAGCACTTCCCTGCAAAATACGCAGTATTTT
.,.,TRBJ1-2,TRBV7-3,CASSLRRNQFYGYTF,TGTGCCAGCAGCCTCCGTCGTAATCAGTTTTATGGCTACACCTTC
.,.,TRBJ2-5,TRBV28,CASSLELGVKTQYF,TGTGCCAGCAGTTTGGAACTAGGAGTAAAGACCCAGTACTTC
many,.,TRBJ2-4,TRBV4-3,CASSLQPIGSDRRAKNIQYF,TGCGCCAGCAGCCTACAGCCAATTGGGTCGGACAGAAGGGCCAAAAACATTCAGTACTTC